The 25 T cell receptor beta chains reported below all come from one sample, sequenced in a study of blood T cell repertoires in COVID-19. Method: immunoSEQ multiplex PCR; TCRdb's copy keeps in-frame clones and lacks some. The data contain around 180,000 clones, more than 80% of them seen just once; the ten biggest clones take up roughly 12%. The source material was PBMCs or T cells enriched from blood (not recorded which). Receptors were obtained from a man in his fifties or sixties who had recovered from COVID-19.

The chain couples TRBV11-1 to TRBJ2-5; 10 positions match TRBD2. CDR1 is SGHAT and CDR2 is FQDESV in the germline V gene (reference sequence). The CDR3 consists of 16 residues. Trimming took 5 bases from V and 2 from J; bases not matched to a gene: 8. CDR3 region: CASSPAGSGGQETQYF. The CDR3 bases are TGTGCCAGCAGCCCCGCCGGTAGCGGGGGGCAAGAGACCCAGTACTTC.

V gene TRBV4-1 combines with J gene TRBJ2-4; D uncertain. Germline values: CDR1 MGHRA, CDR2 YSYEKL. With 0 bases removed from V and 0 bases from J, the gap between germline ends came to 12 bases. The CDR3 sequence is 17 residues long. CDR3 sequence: CASSQEGGMIAKNIQYF. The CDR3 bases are TGCGCCAGCAGCCAAGAAGGCGGTATGATAGCCAAAAACATTCAGTACTTC.

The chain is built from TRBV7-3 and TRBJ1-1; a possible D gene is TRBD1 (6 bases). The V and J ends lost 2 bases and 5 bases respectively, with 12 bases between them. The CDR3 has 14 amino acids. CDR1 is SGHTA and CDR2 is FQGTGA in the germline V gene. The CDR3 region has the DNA TGTGCCAGCAGCTTAGGTGGGGGCGGTACTGAAGCTTTCTTT. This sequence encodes CASSLGGGGTEAFF.

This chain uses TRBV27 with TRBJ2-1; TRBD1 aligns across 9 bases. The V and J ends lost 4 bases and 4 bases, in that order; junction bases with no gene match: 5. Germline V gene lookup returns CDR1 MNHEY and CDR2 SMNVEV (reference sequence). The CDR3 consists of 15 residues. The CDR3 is CASSSDRGGYNEQFF. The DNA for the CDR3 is TGTGCCAGCAGTTCGGACAGGGGAGGGTACAATGAGCAGTTCTTC.

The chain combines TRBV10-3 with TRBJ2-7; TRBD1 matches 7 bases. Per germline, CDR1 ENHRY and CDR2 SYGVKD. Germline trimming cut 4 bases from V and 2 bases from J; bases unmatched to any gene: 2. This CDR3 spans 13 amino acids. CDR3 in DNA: TGTGCCATCAGTGGGGACAGACCCTACGAGCAGTACTTC. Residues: CAISGDRPYEQYF.

The CDR3 loop is CASSLTGQGRYGYTF. As DNA, the CDR3 is TGTGCCAGCTCACTGACGGGACAGGGACGCTATGGCTACACCTTC. The chain combines TRBV18 with TRBJ1-2, with TRBD1 matching over 9 bases. This CDR3 has 15 residues. The germline gives CDR1 KGHSH, CDR2 LQKENI. The V gene end was trimmed by 4 bases and the J gene end by 4 bases; junction bases not matched to a gene: 7.

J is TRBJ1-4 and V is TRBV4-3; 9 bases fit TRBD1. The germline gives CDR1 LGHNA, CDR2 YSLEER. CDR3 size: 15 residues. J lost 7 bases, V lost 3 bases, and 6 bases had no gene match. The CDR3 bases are TGCGCCAGCAGCCAGAACAGGGGGCGAAGTGAAAAACTGTTTTTT. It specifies CASSQNRGRSEKLFF.

The CDR3 region is CASSQERLIVSEQYF. CDR3 bases: TGCGCCAGCAGCCAAGAGAGATTAATAGTATCCGAGCAGTACTTC. The rearrangement joins TRBV4-1 to TRBJ2-7; the D is unclear. Germline V gene lookup returns CDR1 MGHRA and CDR2 YSYEKL. The CDR3 has 15 amino acids. Trimming removed 0 bases from V and 6 bases from J, with 15 bases in between.

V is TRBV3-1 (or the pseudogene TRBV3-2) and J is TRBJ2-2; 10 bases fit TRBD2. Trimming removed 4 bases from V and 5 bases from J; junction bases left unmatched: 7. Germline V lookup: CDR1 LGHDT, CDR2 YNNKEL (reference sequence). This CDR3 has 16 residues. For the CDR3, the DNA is TGTGCCAGCAGCCTCAGCGGGGGGGCCAGGACCGGGGAGCTGTTTTTT. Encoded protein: CASSLSGGARTGELFF.

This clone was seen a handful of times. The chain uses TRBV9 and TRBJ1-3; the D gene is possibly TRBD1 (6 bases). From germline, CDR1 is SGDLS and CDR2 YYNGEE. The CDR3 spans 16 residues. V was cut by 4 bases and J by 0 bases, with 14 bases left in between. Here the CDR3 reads CASSSTDSRSGNTIYF. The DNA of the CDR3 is TGTGCCAGCAGCTCAACGGACAGCCGCTCTGGAAACACCATATATTTT.

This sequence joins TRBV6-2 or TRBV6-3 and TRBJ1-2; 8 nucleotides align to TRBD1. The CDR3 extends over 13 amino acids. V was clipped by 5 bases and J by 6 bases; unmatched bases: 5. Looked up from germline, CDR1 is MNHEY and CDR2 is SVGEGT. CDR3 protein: CASSPRGPHGYTF. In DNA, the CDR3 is TGTGCCAGCAGTCCCAGGGGGCCCCATGGCTACACCTTC.

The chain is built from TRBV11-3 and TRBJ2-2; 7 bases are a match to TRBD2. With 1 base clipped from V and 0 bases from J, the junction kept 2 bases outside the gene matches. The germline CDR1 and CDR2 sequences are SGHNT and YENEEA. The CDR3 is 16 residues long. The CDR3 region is CASSLVAGANTGELFF. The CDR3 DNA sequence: TGTGCCAGCAGCTTAGTCGCGGGGGCGAACACCGGGGAGCTGTTTTTT. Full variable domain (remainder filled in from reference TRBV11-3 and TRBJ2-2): EAGVVQSPRYKIIEKKQPVAFWCNPISGHNTLYWYLQNLGQGPELLIRYENEEAVDDSQLPKDRFSAERLKGVDSTLKIQPAELGDSAVYLCASSLVAGANTGELFFGEGSRLTVL.

The CDR3 coding sequence is TGTGCCAGCAGCGGTGGAGGCGAGCAGTACTTC. This translates into CASSGGGEQYF. This rearrangement joins TRBV5-6 to TRBJ2-7; D perhaps matches TRBD2 (5 bases). The germline gives CDR1 SGHDT, CDR2 YYEEEE. V shed 4 bases and J shed 6 bases, with 8 bases lying between them. The CDR3 consists of 11 residues.

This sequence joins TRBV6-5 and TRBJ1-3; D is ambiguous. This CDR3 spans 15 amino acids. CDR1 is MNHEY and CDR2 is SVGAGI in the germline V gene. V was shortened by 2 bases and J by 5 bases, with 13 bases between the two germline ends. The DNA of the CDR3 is TGTGCCAGCAGTTACGACACGGGGAGCAGAAACACCATATATTTT. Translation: CASSYDTGSRNTIYF.

CDR3 sequence: CASRLAPGGENQPQHF. CDR3 nucleotides: TGTGCAAGTCGCTTAGCGCCAGGGGGAGAAAATCAGCCCCAGCATTTT. V and J are TRBV12-2 and TRBJ1-5; TRBD1, the table's D call, was not compared with the DNA. TRBV12-2 is noted as a pseudogene. CDR3 length: 16 amino acids.

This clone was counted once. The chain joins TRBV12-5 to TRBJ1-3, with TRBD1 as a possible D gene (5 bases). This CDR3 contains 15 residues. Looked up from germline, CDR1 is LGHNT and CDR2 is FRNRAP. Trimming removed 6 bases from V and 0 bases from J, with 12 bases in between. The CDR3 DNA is TGTGCTAGTGGGGGGCAGCCATACTCTGGAAACACCATATATTTT. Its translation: CASGGQPYSGNTIYF.

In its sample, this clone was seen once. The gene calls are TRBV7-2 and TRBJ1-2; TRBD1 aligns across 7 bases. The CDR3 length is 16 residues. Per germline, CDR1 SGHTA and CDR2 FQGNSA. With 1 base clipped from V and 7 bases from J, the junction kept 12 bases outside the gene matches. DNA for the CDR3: TGTGCCAGCAGCTTAGAGGGTTTAGGGGGCGGAACTGGCTACACCTTC. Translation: CASSLEGLGGGTGYTF.

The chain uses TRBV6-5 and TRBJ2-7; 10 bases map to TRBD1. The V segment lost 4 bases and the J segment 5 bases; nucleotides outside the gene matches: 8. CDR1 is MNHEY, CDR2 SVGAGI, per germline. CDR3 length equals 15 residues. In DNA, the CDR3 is TGTGCCAGCAGTTGGGGACAGGGGAGCGGACACGAGCAGTACTTC. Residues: CASSWGQGSGHEQYF.

The CDR3 coding sequence is TGTGCCAGCAGCTCCATGTACAAATACAATGAGCAGTTCTTC. As protein: CASSSMYKYNEQFF. The chain recombines TRBV7-9 with TRBJ2-1; D unresolved. The CDR3 has 14 amino acids. V lost 4 bases and J lost 4, with 11 bases in between. The germline V gene has CDR1 SEHNR and CDR2 FQNEAQ (reference sequence).

CDR3: CASTPNQETQYF. CDR3 DNA: TGTGCCAGCACCCCCAACCAAGAGACCCAGTACTTC. The chain recombines TRBV2 with TRBJ2-5; D remains ambiguous. With 7 bases removed from V and 0 bases from J, the gap between germline ends came to 6 bases. The CDR3 runs to 12 residues. In germline, CDR1 is SNHLY, CDR2 FYNNEI.

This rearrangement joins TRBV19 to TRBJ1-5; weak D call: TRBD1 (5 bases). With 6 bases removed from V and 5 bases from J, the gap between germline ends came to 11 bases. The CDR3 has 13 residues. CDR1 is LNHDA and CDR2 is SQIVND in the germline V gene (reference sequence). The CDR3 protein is CASRPGLDQPQHF. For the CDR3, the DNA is TGTGCCAGTAGGCCAGGGTTGGATCAGCCCCAGCATTTT.

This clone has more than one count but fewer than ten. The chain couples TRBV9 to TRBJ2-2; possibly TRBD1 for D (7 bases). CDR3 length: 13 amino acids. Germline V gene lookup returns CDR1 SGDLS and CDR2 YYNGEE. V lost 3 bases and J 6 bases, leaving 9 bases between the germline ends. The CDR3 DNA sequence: TGTGCCAGCAGCGCAGGGGGGTCCGGGGAGCTGTTTTTT. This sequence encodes CASSAGGSGELFF.

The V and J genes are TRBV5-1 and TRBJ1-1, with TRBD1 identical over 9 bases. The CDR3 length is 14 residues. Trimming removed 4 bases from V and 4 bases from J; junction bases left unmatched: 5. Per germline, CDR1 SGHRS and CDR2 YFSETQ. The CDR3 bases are TGCGCCAGCAGCGCGGGACAGGGTAGCACTGAAGCTTTCTTT. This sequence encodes CASSAGQGSTEAFF.

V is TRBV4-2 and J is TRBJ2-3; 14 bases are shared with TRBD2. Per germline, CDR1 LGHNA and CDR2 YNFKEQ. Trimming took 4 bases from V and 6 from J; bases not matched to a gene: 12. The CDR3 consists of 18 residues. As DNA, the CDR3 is TGTGCCAGCAGCCCTTCTCCGACTAGCGGGGGGGCCACGGATACGCAGTATTTT. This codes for CASSPSPTSGGATDTQYF.

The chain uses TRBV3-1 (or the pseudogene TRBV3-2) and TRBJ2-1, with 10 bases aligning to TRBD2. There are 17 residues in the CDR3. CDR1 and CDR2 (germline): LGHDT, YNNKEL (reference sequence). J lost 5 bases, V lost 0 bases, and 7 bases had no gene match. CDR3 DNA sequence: TGTGCCAGCAGCCAAGAAAGGATACTAGCGGGGAACAATGAGCAGTTCTTC. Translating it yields CASSQERILAGNNEQFF.